The rows below give T cell receptor beta chains drawn from one sample of a study of Ad26.COV2.S vaccination and SARS-CoV-2 variants. Produced via immunoSEQ multiplex PCR; TCRdb's table is partial and in-frame only. The sample lists about 250,000 clones; about 89% were seen once. Sequences were derived from peripheral blood, sampled in a trial of Ad26.COV2.S vaccine versus placebo. These receptors all come from a person aged 18-65 years who received the Ad26.COV2.S COVID-19 vaccine or a placebo. The CDR3 runs from the conserved cysteine through the conserved F or W. A D gene is named only where the DNA matches it firmly. Where a row states a size, it is once, few, many or the class of an expanded clone; other rows omit it.

clone size,CDR3 length,J gene,V gene,D gene,CDR3 protein,CDR3 DNA
.,10,TRBJ1-1,TRBV29-1,.,CSVANTEAFF,TGCAGCGTTGCTAACACTGAAGCTTTCTTT
.,14,TRBJ2-1,TRBV5-1,.,CASSLIPGDNEQFF,TGCGCCAGCAGCTTGATTCCGGGAGACAATGAGCAGTTCTTC
.,16,TRBJ2-4,TRBV4-1,.,CASSQGTGHGENIQYF,TGCGCCAGCAGCCAAGGCACGGGACACGGAGAAAACATTCAGTACTTC
.,14,TRBJ2-3,TRBV6-1,.,CASSESTLTDTQYF,TGTGCCAGCAGTGAATCTACACTCACAGATACGCAGTATTTT
.,17,TRBJ2-5,TRBV2,.,CASSESRGQTASETQYF,TGTGCCAGCAGTGAAAGCCGGGGGCAGACTGCCTCGGAGACCCAGTACTTC
.,12,TRBJ1-1,TRBV29-1,.,CSAGGGNTEAFF,TGCAGCGCCGGGGGGGGTAACACTGAAGCTTTCTTT
.,16,TRBJ2-3,TRBV19,.,CASSIWGMGGVDTQYF,TGTGCCAGTAGTATTTGGGGTATGGGGGGCGTAGATACGCAGTATTTT
.,14,TRBJ1-6,TRBV18,.,CASSPGQGNSPLHF,TGTGCCAGCTCACCAGGCCAGGGGAATTCACCCCTCCACTTT
.,13,TRBJ1-1,TRBV4-3,.,CASATTENTEAFF,TGCGCCAGCGCGACGACAGAAAATACTGAAGCTTTCTTT
.,14,TRBJ2-7,TRBV7-9,.,CASSSVADSYEQYF,TGTGCCAGCAGCTCCGTAGCGGACAGCTACGAGCAGTACTTC
few,13,TRBJ1-5,TRBV5-1,.,CASSGGFDQPQHF,TGCGCCAGCAGCGGCGGATTCGATCAGCCCCAGCATTTT
once,13,TRBJ2-5,TRBV6-5,.,CASSLYGEETQYF,TGTGCCAGCAGTCTTTATGGGGAAGAGACCCAGTACTTC
.,15,TRBJ2-7,TRBV5-6,.,CASSFVQDFTYEQYF,TGTGCCAGCAGCTTCGTGCAGGACTTCACCTACGAGCAGTACTTC
.,12,TRBJ1-5,TRBV7-2,.,CASSLEGGPQHF,TGTGCCAGCAGCTTGGAGGGGGGGCCCCAGCATTTT
.,16,TRBJ2-2,TRBV7-7,.,CASSPGAPSNTGELFF,TGTGCTAGCAGCCCAGGAGCACCCTCGAACACCGGGGAGCTGTTTTTT
.,15,TRBJ2-7,TRBV5-4,TRBD1,CASSPDRVSSYEQYF,TGTGCCAGCAGTCCTGACAGGGTAAGCTCCTACGAGCAGTACTTC
.,15,TRBJ2-2,TRBV28,.,CASSFGQSNTGELFF,TGTGCCAGCAGTTTCGGGCAGTCGAACACCGGGGAGCTGTTTTTT
.,14,TRBJ1-5,TRBV7-9,.,CASSSWGEDQPQHF,TGTGCCAGCAGCTCCTGGGGAGAGGATCAGCCCCAGCATTTT
.,13,TRBJ2-7,TRBV9,.,CASSAPGVYEQYF,TGTGCCAGCAGCGCTCCGGGGGTCTACGAGCAGTACTTC
.,16,TRBJ2-5,TRBV7-7,TRBD2,CASSLGLAGGEETQYF,TGTGCTAGCAGCTTAGGCCTAGCGGGGGGCGAAGAGACCCAGTACTTC
.,13,TRBJ2-3,TRBV18,TRBD1,CASSGGSTDTQYF,TGTGCCAGTTCAGGGGGATCCACAGATACGCAGTATTTT
.,13,TRBJ1-1,TRBV30,.,CAWSAQGGTEAFF,TGTGCCTGGAGTGCACAGGGTGGCACTGAAGCTTTCTTT
.,15,TRBJ2-1,TRBV14,.,CASSQRSRGGHEQFF,TGTGCCAGCAGCCAGCGGAGTAGGGGAGGACATGAGCAGTTCTTC
once,14,TRBJ2-7,TRBV19,TRBD2,CARGRSGLVYEQYF,TGTGCCAGGGGACGGTCGGGACTAGTCTACGAGCAGTACTTC
.,14,TRBJ1-1,TRBV3-1/TRBV3-2,.,CASSQTGTEHEAFF,TGTGCCAGCAGCCAAACCGGGACGGAGCATGAAGCTTTCTTT
.,17,TRBJ2-3,TRBV27,TRBD1,CASSLFRRTGEADTQYF,TGTGCCAGCAGTTTATTTAGAAGGACAGGGGAAGCAGATACGCAGTATTTT
few,13,TRBJ2-5,TRBV3-1/TRBV3-2,.,CASSQAGEETQYF,TGTGCCAGCAGCCAAGCGGGGGAAGAGACCCAGTACTTC
.,15,TRBJ1-2,TRBV6-5,.,CASSKEAGANYGYTF,TGTGCCAGCAGCAAAGAGGCAGGGGCTAACTATGGCTACACCTTC
few,14,TRBJ1-2,TRBV14,.,CASSPGARERGYTF,TGTGCCAGCAGCCCCGGGGCCAGGGAGCGGGGCTACACCTTC
.,14,TRBJ2-5,TRBV5-1,TRBD2,CASSSGTRGETQYF,TGCGCCAGCAGCTCCGGGACTAGAGGCGAGACCCAGTACTTC
.,14,TRBJ1-1,TRBV10-1,.,CASSERQGDTEAFF,TGCGCCAGCAGTGAGAGGCAGGGTGACACTGAAGCTTTCTTT
once,14,TRBJ1-4,TRBV5-8,TRBD1,CASSFRTGNEKLFF,TGTGCCAGCAGCTTTAGGACAGGGAATGAAAAACTGTTTTTT
.,14,TRBJ2-7,TRBV28,TRBD2,CASSPAGLASEQYF,TGTGCCAGCAGTCCCGCCGGACTAGCCTCCGAGCAGTACTTC
.,15,TRBJ2-7,TRBV18,TRBD2,CASSPSLAGADEQYF,TGTGCCAGCTCACCAAGCCTAGCGGGAGCAGACGAGCAGTACTTC
.,13,TRBJ1-1,TRBV6-4,.,CASSDSDNSEAFF,TGTGCCAGCAGTGACTCGGACAACTCCGAAGCTTTCTTT
.,13,TRBJ1-2,TRBV2,TRBD1,CASRRTGENGYTF,TGTGCCAGCAGGCGGACAGGGGAAAATGGCTACACCTTC
few,15,TRBJ2-1,TRBV30,TRBD2,CAWSTGLARNNEQFF,TGTGCCTGGAGTACGGGACTAGCCCGAAACAATGAGCAGTTCTTC
.,13,TRBJ2-2,TRBV7-3,.,CASSLGESGELFF,TGTGCCAGCAGCCTAGGGGAGAGCGGGGAGCTGTTTTTT
once,16,TRBJ2-1,TRBV7-9,TRBD1,CASSLAGGQGRHEQFF,TGTGCCAGCAGCTTAGCGGGTGGACAGGGAAGACATGAGCAGTTCTTC
.,15,TRBJ1-2,TRBV6-2/TRBV6-3,.,CASSYSSSSFYGYTF,TGTGCCAGCAGTTACTCGTCGTCCTCCTTCTATGGCTACACCTTC
.,14,TRBJ1-2,TRBV27,TRBD1,CASGKQGTDYGYTF,TGTGCCAGCGGTAAACAGGGGACAGACTATGGCTACACCTTC
.,14,TRBJ2-7,TRBV7-2,TRBD1,CASSLGAGGYEQYF,TGTGCCAGCAGCTTAGGTGCAGGGGGCTACGAGCAGTACTTC
.,11,TRBJ1-2,TRBV27,.,CASRGTQGYTF,TGTGCCAGCCGGGGCACCCAAGGCTACACCTTC
.,17,TRBJ1-2,TRBV9,.,CASSPRVAYRGEDGYTF,TGTGCCAGCAGCCCTCGTGTGGCCTACCGGGGGGAAGATGGCTACACCTTC
.,15,TRBJ1-5,TRBV15,.,CATSRTPGTHQPQHF,TGTGCCACCAGCAGAACCCCAGGGACCCATCAGCCCCAGCATTTT
.,14,TRBJ1-3,TRBV6-5,.,CASKRGTSGNTIYF,TGTGCCAGCAAAAGGGGAACCTCTGGAAACACCATATATTTT
.,15,TRBJ1-5,TRBV12-5,.,CASALGAEGNQPQHF,TGTGCTAGTGCTCTGGGTGCCGAAGGCAATCAGCCCCAGCATTTT
.,15,TRBJ2-2,TRBV28,.,CASSQTTWATGELFF,TGTGCCAGCAGTCAGACGACGTGGGCCACCGGGGAGCTGTTTTTT
.,14,TRBJ1-1,TRBV5-1,TRBD1,CASSLGTGVTEAFF,TGCGCCAGCAGCTTGGGGACAGGGGTAACTGAAGCTTTCTTT
once,17,TRBJ2-3,TRBV5-1,.,CASSLVGGRFGTDTQYF,TGCGCCAGCAGCTTGGTGGGCGGCCGGTTTGGCACAGATACGCAGTATTTT
.,12,TRBJ1-1,TRBV18,.,CASSGTGFEAFF,TGTGCCAGCTCCGGCACGGGTTTTGAAGCTTTCTTT
.,16,TRBJ2-1,TRBV9,.,CASSVGASAVYNEQFF,TGTGCCAGCAGCGTAGGGGCTAGCGCGGTTTACAATGAGCAGTTCTTC
.,13,TRBJ1-1,TRBV30,.,CAWGGVSGTEAFF,TGTGCCTGGGGGGGAGTTTCGGGCACTGAAGCTTTCTTT
.,12,TRBJ1-1,TRBV5-1,.,CASSRDNTEAFF,TGCGCCAGCAGCAGAGACAACACTGAAGCTTTCTTT
once,15,TRBJ2-1,TRBV6-2/TRBV6-3,.,CASSHRGQIYNEQFF,TGTGCCAGCAGTCACCGCGGACAAATATACAATGAGCAGTTCTTC
.,15,TRBJ1-1,TRBV19,TRBD1,CASSPPPGTATKAFF,TGTGCCAGTAGTCCGCCACCCGGGACAGCAACTAAAGCTTTCTTT